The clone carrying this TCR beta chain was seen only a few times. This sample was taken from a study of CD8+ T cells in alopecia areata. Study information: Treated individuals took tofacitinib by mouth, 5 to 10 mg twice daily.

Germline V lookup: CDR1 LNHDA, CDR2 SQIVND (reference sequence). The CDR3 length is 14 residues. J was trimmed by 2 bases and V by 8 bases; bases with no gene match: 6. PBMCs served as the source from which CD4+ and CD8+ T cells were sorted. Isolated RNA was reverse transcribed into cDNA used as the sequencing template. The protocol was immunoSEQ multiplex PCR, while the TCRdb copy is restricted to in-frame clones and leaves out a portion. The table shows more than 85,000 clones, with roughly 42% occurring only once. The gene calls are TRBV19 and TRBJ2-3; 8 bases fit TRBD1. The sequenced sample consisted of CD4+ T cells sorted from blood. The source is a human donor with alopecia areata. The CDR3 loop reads CASSDRGSTDTQYF. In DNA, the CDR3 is TGTGCCAGTTCCGACAGGGGCTCCACAGATACGCAGTATTTT.